This TCR beta chain was observed in a study of regulatory T cells in long-lasting Graves disease. The time point is: persistent/refractory GD, antithyroid drugs over 5 years with positive TRAb. PBMCs were the source of the RNA used for TCR sequencing. This clonotype showed up many times. Through Arm-PCR of CDR3 regions and iRepertoire HTBI primers, TCR beta libraries were built. A single record per CDR3 protein comes from TCRdb applying MiXCR to the multiplex PCR reads. The data hold approximately 380,000 distinct CDR3 sequences, with less than 25% observed a single time. Specimen: peripheral blood mononuclear cells (PBMCs), collected when the disease was refractory, from a patient treated with antithyroid drugs. The clonotype originates from a female donor with Graves disease.

The CDR3 loop reads CAWSVSFSNQPQHF. The CDR3 DNA reads TGTGCCTGGAGTGTAAGCTTTAGCAATCAGCCCCAGCATTTT. The chain uses TRBV30 and TRBJ1-5, with D uncertain. This CDR3 spans 14 amino acids. Looked up from germline, CDR1 is GTSNPN and CDR2 is SVGIG (reference sequence). Trimming removed 0 bases from V and 0 bases from J, with 6 bases in between.